Sequencing of this TCR beta chain was carried out in a study of PD-1 blockade in classical Hodgkin lymphoma. Study conclusions and caveats: Before treatment, complete responders showed about the same diversity as newly diagnosed patients. The CD4+ diversity rise by C4D1 was clearest in complete responders. Nivolumab initiated under 1 year post-ASCT led to patient exclusion.

The V gene lost 1 base and the J gene lost 7 bases, with 12 bases spanning the gap. Germline values: CDR1 SGHNT, CDR2 YYREEE (reference sequence). The CDR3 has 13 residues. Each patient experienced a relapse that followed autologous stem cell transplantation, and brentuximab vedotin exposure varied. Here immunoSEQ multiplex PCR was the method, and the copy in TCRdb shows in-frame clones only, minus some. Among 20,000 to 30,000 clones listed, 80% to 90% were seen once. Concerning this clone itself: Antigen specificity is unknown.

This chain connects TRBV5-4 to TRBJ2-7, with a weak D call TRBD1 (6 bases). Sequencing was performed on peripheral blood mononuclear cells (PBMCs), taken before the second cycle of nivolumab. The sequence derives from a human donor with classical Hodgkin lymphoma. The CDR3 protein is CASSLPRDTEQYF. The CDR3 coding sequence is TGTGCCAGCAGCTTGCCCAGGGACACGGAGCAGTACTTC. The full variable domain, its missing parts supplied by reference TRBV5-4 and TRBJ2-7, is ETGVTQSPTHLIKTRGQQVTLRCSSQSGHNTVSWYQQALGQGPQFIFQYYREEENGRGNFPPRFSGLQFPNYSSELNVNALELDDSALYLCASSLPRDTEQYFGPGTRLTVT.